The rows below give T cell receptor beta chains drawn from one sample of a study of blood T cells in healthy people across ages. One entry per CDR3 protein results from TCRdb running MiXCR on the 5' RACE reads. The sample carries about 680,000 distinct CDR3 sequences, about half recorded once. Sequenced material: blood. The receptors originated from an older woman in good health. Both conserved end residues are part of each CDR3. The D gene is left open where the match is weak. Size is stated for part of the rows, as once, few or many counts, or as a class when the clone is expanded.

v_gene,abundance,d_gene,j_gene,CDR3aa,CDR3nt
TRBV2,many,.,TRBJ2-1,CASSEISGPYNEQFF,TGTGCCAGCAGTGAAATCAGCGGGCCTTACAATGAGCAGTTCTTC
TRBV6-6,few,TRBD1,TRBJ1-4,CASSPGTGSEKLFF,TGTGCCAGCAGTCCCGGGACAGGTAGTGAAAAACTGTTTTTT
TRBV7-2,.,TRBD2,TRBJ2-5,CASSYGTSNEQYF,TGTGCCAGCAGCTACGGGACTAGCAATGAGCAGTACTTC
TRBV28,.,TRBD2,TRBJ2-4,CASKSGSESYNEQYF,TGTGCCAGCAAAAGCGGGAGCGAATCCTACAATGAGCAGTACTTC
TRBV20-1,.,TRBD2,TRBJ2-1,CSARVLAGPSSYNEQFF,TGCAGTGCCAGGGTACTAGCGGGACCCAGCTCCTACAATGAGCAGTTCTTC
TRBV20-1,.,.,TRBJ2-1,CSATIPPGNEQFF,TGCAGTGCTACTATACCTCCGGGGAATGAGCAGTTCTTC
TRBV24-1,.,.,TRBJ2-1,CATSDYINEQFF,TGTGCCACCAGTGATTATATCAATGAGCAGTTCTTC
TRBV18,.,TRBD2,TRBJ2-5,CASSPLPLASGDETQYF,TGTGCCAGCTCACCACTCCCCCTTGCTAGCGGCGACGAGACCCAGTACTTC
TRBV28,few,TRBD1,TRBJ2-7,CASTGQGVYEQYF,TGTGCCAGCACGGGACAGGGGGTCTACGAGCAGTACTTC
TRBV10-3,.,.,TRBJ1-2,CAISEGVYYGYTF,TGTGCCATCAGTGAGGGGGTTTACTATGGCTACACCTTC
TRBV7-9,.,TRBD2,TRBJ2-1,CASSSRGVLAGGPLQFF,TGTGCCAGCAGCTCGCGTGGAGTACTAGCGGGAGGGCCTTTACAGTTCTTC
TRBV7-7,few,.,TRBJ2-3,CASGTGSDTQYF,TGTGCTAGCGGAACCGGGTCAGATACGCAGTATTTT
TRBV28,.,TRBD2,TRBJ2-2,CASSLLSGATGELFF,TGTGCCAGCAGTTTATTAAGCGGGGCAACCGGGGAGCTGTTTTTT
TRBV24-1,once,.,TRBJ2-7,CPQGFYEQYF,TGCCCCCAGGGATTCTACGAGCAGTACTTC
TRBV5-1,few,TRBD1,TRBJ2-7,CASSSAGDRTYEQYF,TGCGCCAGCAGCTCGGCCGGGGACAGAACCTACGAGCAGTACTTC
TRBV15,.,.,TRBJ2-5,CATSGGPETQYF,TGTGCCACCAGCGGGGGTCCAGAGACCCAGTACTTC
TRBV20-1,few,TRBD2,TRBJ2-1,CSASAVTSNVNEQFF,TGCAGTGCGTCCGCCGTGACTAGCAATGTAAATGAGCAGTTCTTC
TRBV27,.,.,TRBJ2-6,CASSGYSSGANVLTF,TGTGCCAGCAGTGGGTATAGCTCTGGGGCCAACGTCCTGACTTTC
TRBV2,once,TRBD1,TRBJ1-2,CASQSGTDYGYTF,TGTGCCAGCCAATCCGGGACAGACTATGGCTACACCTTC
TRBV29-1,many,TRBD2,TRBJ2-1,CSASIAGEGNEQFF,TGCAGCGCATCAATAGCGGGAGAAGGCAATGAGCAGTTCTTC
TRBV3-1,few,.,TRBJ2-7,CASSQVEQQYF,TGTGCCAGCAGCCAAGTTGAACAGCAGTACTTC
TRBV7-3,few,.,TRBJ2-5,CASSLTPNSGETQYF,TGTGCCAGCAGCTTAACCCCAAATTCAGGAGAGACCCAGTACTTC
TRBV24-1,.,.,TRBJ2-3,CATSDWRQATDTQYF,TGTGCCACCAGTGATTGGCGACAGGCCACAGATACGCAGTATTTT
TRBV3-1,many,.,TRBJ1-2,CASSQDHRDTRYGYTF,TGTGCCAGCAGCCAAGATCACAGGGATACCCGTTATGGCTACACCTTC
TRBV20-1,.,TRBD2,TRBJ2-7,CSAEGLAGVYEQYF,TGCAGTGCTGAGGGACTAGCGGGAGTCTACGAGCAGTACTTC
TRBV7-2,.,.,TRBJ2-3,CASSLSWYSTDTQYF,TGTGCCAGCAGCTTATCGTGGTACTCCACAGATACGCAGTATTTT
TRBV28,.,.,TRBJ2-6,CASSPPGHPDVLTF,TGTGCCAGCAGTCCCCCGGGGCACCCGGACGTCCTGACTTTC
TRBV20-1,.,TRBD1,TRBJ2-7,CSAREGLRDRDNEQYF,TGCAGTGCTAGAGAGGGGTTACGGGACAGGGACAACGAGCAGTACTTC
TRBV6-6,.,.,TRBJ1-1,CASSLSGAKVDTEAFF,TGTGCCAGCAGTTTAAGCGGGGCAAAGGTCGACACTGAAGCTTTCTTT
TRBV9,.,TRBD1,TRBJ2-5,CASSSHPGTGVGEQYF,TGTGCCAGCAGCTCTCACCCCGGGACAGGGGTAGGGGAGCAGTACTTC
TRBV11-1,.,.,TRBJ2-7,CASGSSTSYNVEQYF,TGTGCCAGCGGCTCCTCGACTAGTTACAACGTCGAGCAGTACTTC
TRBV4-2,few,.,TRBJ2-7,CASSQELWHEQYF,TGTGCCAGCAGCCAAGAACTTTGGCACGAGCAGTACTTC
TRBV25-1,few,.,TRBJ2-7,CASSPTRGSSYEQYF,TGTGCCAGCAGCCCAACGCGAGGGAGCTCCTACGAGCAGTACTTC
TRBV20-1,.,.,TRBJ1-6,CSARPDRWNNSPLHF,TGCAGTGCCCGTCCGGACAGATGGAATAATTCACCCCTCCACTTT
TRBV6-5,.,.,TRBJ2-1,CASSYSAGSSYNEQFF,TGTGCCAGCAGTTACTCCGCAGGGAGCTCCTACAATGAGCAGTTCTTC
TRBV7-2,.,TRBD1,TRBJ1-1,CASSSTGGAEAFF,TGTGCCAGCAGCTCGACAGGGGGCGCGGAAGCTTTCTTT
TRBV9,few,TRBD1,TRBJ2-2,CASSDDRVNTGELFF,TGTGCCAGCAGCGATGACAGGGTTAACACCGGGGAGCTGTTTTTT
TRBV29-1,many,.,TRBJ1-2,CSVGGYTF,TGCAGCGTTGGAGGCTACACCTTC
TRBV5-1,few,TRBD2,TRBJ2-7,CASSLFSGASYEQYF,TGCGCCAGCAGCTTGTTCAGCGGGGCCTCCTACGAGCAGTACTTC
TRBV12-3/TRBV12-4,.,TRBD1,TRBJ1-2,CASRLTGWLDGYTF,TGTGCCAGCAGGTTGACAGGGTGGTTGGATGGCTACACCTTC
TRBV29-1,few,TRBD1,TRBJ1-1,CSAGQVNTEAFF,TGCAGCGCCGGACAGGTGAACACTGAAGCTTTCTTT
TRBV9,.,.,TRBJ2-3,CASSVVGGGGGDTQYF,TGTGCCAGCAGCGTAGTAGGCGGAGGGGGGGGTGATACGCAGTATTTT
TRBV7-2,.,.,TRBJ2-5,CASSLYRDTQETQYF,TGTGCCAGCAGCTTATACCGGGACACCCAAGAGACCCAGTACTTC
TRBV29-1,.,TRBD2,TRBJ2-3,CSVGGLAQSTDTQYF,TGCAGCGTGGGGGGACTAGCGCAGAGCACAGATACGCAGTATTTT
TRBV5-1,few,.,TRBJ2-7,CASSPDTYNEQYF,TGCGCCAGCAGCCCCGACACTTACAATGAGCAGTACTTC
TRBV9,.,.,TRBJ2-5,CASSVGLGVGSQYF,TGTGCCAGCAGCGTAGGTTTAGGAGTGGGATCCCAGTACTTC
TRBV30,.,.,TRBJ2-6,CAWSRWTSRGANVLTF,TGTGCCTGGAGTAGGTGGACCAGCAGGGGGGCCAACGTCCTGACTTTC
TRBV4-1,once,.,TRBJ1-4,CASSPSLVGANEKLFF,TGCGCCAGCAGCCCATCCCTAGTCGGGGCGAATGAAAAACTGTTTTTT
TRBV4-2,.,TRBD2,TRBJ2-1,CASSQEGILGASGRNEQFF,TGTGCCAGCAGCCAAGAGGGGATTCTTGGGGCTAGCGGGAGGAATGAGCAGTTCTTC
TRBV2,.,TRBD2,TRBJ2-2,CARMRAGANTGELFF,TGTGCCAGGATGAGAGCGGGGGCGAACACCGGGGAGCTGTTTTTT
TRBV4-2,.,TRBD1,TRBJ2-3,CTSSQVGQGGTDTQYF,TGTACCAGCAGCCAAGTCGGACAGGGAGGCACAGATACGCAGTATTTT
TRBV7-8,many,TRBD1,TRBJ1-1,CASSFRTGLTEAFF,TGTGCCAGCAGCTTTAGGACAGGGTTGACTGAAGCTTTCTTT
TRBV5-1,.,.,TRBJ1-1,CASSLGPEAFF,TGCGCCAGCAGCTTGGGGCCTGAAGCTTTCTTT